Listed below are T cell receptor beta chains from one sample, sequenced in a study of Graves' ophthalmopathy and Graves' hyperthyroidism. TCRdb analysed the multiplex PCR reads with MiXCR anew, one entry per CDR3 protein. This sample has more than 550,000 distinct CDR3 sequences; roughly 39% occur once, and the top ten carry 3.3%. Sequences were obtained from peripheral blood. These receptors all stem from an adult man with Graves' ophthalmopathy. The CDR3 runs from the conserved cysteine through the conserved F or W. A D gene is named only where the DNA matches it firmly. The size entry is marked missing in some rows and otherwise reads once, few, many or a size class.

V gene	D gene	J gene	clone size	CDR3 DNA	CDR3 protein
TRBV24-1	TRBD1	TRBJ2-5	few	TGTGCCAGCAGCCTCAGGGGGAGCGGAGAGACCCAGTACTTC	CASSLRGSGETQYF
TRBV10-3	NA	TRBJ2-7	NA	TGTGCCATCAGCCTTACACTGAGCTCCTACGAGCAGTACTTC	CAISLTLSSYEQYF
TRBV25-1	TRBD1	TRBJ1-5	NA	TGTGCCAGCAGTGATGTAGGGGGCCGACCGAATAGCAATCAGCCCCAGCATTTT	CASSDVGGRPNSNQPQHF
TRBV11-2	NA	TRBJ2-5	many	TGTGCCAGCAGCTTAGAGACGTACCAAGAGACCCAGTACTTC	CASSLETYQETQYF
TRBV10-3	TRBD1	TRBJ1-6	many	TGTGCCAGCAGTGCGGACAGGGACCCACCCCTCCACTTT	CASSADRDPPLHF
TRBV12-3/TRBV12-4	NA	TRBJ1-4	NA	TGTGCCAGCAGATCTCCCGGGGGCGGAACTAATGGAAAACTGTTTTTT	CASRSPGGGTNGKLFF
TRBV25-1	TRBD1	TRBJ2-7	few	TGTGCCAGCAGGCCCGGACAGGGGGAAGCCTACGAGCAGTACTTC	CASRPGQGEAYEQYF
TRBV30	NA	TRBJ2-2	few	TGTGCCTGTCGCCCTGGGACCGGGGAGCTGTTTTTT	CACRPGTGELFF
TRBV20-1	TRBD2	TRBJ2-7	NA	TGCAGGGTGATAGCGGGAGGGATCACTAACGAGCAGTACTTC	CRVIAGGITNEQYF
TRBV10-3	TRBD2	TRBJ2-5	NA	TGTGCCATTCTTCCCAGCGGGGGGCCTAAAGAGACCCAGTACTTC	CAILPSGGPKETQYF
TRBV9	NA	TRBJ2-5	NA	TGTGCCAGTAGTATAGTCAGGGGAGTGAGCCAAGAGACCCAGTACTTC	CASSIVRGVSQETQYF
TRBV20-1	NA	TRBJ1-3	few	TGCACTGCTAGCCCGGGGACTGGAAACACCATATATTTT	CTASPGTGNTIYF
TRBV7-2	NA	TRBJ1-5	NA	TGTGCCAGCAGCTTGGTTGGAGGGGGAAGCAATCAGCCCCAGCATTTT	CASSLVGGGSNQPQHF
TRBV4-1	NA	TRBJ2-5	many	TGCGCCAGCAGCCAAGTTCGTGGACGGACACAAGAGACCCAGTACTTC	CASSQVRGRTQETQYF
TRBV10-3	NA	TRBJ1-1	many	TGTGCCATCAGTGACGGGGGATTGACTGAAGCTTTCTTT	CAISDGGLTEAFF
TRBV24-1	NA	TRBJ1-5	many	TGTGCCACCAGTGATGGACCAACCCAGCCCCAGCATTTT	CATSDGPTQPQHF
TRBV29-1	NA	TRBJ1-1	NA	TGCAGCGTTACTGAGGGCGGAGGGGGCACTGAAGCTTTCTTT	CSVTEGGGGTEAFF
TRBV9	TRBD1	TRBJ1-3	NA	TGTGCCAGCAGCAGATCGGGACAGGGGGCTGGAAACACCATATATTTT	CASSRSGQGAGNTIYF
TRBV12-3/TRBV12-4	NA	TRBJ1-2	NA	TGTGCCAGCAGTCTCCTTGTTGTAGGAGAAGGCGGTGGCTACACCTTC	CASSLLVVGEGGGYTF
TRBV7-9	NA	TRBJ1-1	many	TGTGCCAGCGACAGGAGTGTCAATGAAGCTTTCTTT	CASDRSVNEAFF